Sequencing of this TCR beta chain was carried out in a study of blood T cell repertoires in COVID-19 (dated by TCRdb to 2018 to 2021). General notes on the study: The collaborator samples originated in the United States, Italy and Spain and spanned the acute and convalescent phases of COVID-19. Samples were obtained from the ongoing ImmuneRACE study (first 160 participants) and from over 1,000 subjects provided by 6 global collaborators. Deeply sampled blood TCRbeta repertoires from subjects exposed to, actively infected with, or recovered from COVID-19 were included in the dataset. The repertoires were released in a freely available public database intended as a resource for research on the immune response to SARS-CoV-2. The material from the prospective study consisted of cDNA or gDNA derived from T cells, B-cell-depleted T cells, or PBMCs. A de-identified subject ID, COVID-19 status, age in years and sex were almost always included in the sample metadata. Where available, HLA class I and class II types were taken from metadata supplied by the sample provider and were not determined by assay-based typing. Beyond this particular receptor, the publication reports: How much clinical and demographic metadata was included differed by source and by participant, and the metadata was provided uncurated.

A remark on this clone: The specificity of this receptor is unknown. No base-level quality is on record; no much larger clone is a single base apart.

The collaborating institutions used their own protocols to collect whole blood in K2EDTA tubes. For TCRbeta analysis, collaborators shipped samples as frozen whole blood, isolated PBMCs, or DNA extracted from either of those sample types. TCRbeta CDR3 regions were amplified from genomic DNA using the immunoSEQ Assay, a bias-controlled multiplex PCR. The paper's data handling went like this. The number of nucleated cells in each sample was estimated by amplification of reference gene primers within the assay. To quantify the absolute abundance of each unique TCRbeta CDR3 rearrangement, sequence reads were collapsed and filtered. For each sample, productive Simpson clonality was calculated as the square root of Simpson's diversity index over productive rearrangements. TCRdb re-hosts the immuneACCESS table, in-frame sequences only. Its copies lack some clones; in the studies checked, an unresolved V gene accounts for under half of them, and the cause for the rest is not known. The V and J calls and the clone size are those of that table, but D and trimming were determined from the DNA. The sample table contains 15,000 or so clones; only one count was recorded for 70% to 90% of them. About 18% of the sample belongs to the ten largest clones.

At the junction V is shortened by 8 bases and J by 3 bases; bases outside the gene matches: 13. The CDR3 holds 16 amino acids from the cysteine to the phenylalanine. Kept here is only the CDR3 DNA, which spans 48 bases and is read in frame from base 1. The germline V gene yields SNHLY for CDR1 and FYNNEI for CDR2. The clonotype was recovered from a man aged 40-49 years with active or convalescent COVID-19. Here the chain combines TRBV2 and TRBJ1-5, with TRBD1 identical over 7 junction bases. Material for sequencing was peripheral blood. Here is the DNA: TGTGCCAGCCGGGGGAAAGGGGGCGGAATCAATCAGCCCCAGCATTTT. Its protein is CASRGKGGGINQPQHF.